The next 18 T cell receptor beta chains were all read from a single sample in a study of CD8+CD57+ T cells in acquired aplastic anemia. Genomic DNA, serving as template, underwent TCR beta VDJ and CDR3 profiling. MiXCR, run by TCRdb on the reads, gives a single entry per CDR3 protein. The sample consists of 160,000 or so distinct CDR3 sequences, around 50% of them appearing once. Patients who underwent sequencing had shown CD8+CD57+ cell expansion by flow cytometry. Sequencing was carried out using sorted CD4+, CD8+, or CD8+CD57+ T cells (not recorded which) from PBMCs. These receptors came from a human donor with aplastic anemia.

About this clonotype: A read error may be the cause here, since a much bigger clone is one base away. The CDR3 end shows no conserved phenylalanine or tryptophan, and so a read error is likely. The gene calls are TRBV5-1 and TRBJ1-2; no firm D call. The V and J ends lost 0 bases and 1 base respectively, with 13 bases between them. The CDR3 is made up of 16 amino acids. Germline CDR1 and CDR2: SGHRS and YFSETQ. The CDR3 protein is CASSLEARSLNYGYTL. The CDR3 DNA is TGCGCCAGCAGCTTGGAGGCCAGATCCCTTAACTATGGCTACACCCTC.

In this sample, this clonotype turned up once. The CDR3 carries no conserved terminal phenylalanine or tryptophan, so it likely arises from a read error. The CDR3 reads CSAVVGSGELFL. The CDR3, as DNA: TGCAGTGCTGTCGTTGGGTCCGGGGAGCTGTTTCTT. The J gene is TRBJ2-2, the V gene TRBV20-1; D not resolved. V was clipped by 5 bases and J by 6 bases, with 10 bases between them. CDR3 size: 12 residues. Germline assignment: CDR1 DFQATT and CDR2 SNEGSKA (reference sequence).

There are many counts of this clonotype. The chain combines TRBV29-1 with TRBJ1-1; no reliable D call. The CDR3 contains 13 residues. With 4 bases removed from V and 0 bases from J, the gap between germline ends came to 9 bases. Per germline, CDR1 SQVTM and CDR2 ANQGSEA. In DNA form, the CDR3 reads TGCAGCGTTGTTCGGAAGTTGAACACTGAAGCTTTCTTT. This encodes CSVVRKLNTEAFF.

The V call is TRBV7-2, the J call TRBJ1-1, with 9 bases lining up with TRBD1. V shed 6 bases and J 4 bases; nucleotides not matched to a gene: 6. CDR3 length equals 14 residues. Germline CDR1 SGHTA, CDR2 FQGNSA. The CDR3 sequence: CASRRQGERTEAFF. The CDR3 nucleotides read TGTGCCAGCAGAAGACAGGGGGAACGCACTGAAGCTTTCTTT.

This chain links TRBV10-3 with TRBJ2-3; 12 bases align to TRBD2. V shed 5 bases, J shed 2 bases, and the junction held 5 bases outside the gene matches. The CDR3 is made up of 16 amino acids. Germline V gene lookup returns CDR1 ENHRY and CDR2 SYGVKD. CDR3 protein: CAISLLAGGSTDTQYF. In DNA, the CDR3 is TGTGCCATCAGTCTACTAGCGGGGGGATCCACAGATACGCAGTATTTT.

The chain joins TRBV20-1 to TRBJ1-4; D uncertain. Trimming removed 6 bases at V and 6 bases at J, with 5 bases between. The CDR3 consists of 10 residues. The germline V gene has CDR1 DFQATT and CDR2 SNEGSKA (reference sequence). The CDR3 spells CSAKYEKLFF. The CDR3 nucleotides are TGCAGTGCGAAGTATGAAAAACTGTTTTTT.

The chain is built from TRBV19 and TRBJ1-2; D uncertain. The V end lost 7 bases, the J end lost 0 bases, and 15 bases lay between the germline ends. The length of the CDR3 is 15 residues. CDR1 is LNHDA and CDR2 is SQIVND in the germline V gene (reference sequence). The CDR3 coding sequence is TGTGCCAGTAAGGTGGGCAGCCGTTCTAACTATGGCTACACCTTC. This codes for CASKVGSRSNYGYTF.

In nucleotides, the CDR3 is TGTGCCAGCAGCCGTAGGCTAGCGGGACTCTACGAGCAGTACTTC. Its protein product is CASSRRLAGLYEQYF. The chain links TRBV11-3 to TRBJ2-7, with TRBD2 matching over 9 bases. The V gene's germline CDR1 is SGHNT and CDR2 YENEEA. The CDR3 sequence is 15 residues long. The V segment lost 5 bases and the J segment 3 bases; nucleotides outside the gene matches: 8.

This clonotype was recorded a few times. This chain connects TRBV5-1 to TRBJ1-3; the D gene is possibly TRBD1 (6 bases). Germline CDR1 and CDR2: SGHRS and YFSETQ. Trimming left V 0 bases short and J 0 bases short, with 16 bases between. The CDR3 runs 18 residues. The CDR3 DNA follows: TGCGCCAGCAGCTTGGTGGGGGGCCAGCTTAGCTCTGGAAACACCATATATTTT. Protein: CASSLVGGQLSSGNTIYF.

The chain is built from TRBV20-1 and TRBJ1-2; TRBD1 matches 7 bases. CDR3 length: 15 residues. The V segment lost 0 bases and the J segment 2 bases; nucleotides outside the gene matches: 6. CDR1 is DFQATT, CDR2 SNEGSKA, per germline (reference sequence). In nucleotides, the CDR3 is TGCAGTGCTAGAGACCACAGGGGAGCAAACTATGGCTACACCTTC. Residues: CSARDHRGANYGYTF.

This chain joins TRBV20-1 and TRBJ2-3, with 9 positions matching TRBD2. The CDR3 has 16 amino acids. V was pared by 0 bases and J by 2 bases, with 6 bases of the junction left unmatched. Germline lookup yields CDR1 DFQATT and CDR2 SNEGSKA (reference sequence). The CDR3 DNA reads TGCAGTGCTAGAGACCCCCGACTAGCGGACACAGATACGCAGTATTTT. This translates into CSARDPRLADTDTQYF.

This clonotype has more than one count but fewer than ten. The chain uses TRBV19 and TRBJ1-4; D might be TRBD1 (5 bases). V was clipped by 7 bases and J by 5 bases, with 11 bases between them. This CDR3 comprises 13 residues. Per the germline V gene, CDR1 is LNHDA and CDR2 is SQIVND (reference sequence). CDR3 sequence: CASKRQPNEKLFF. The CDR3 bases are TGTGCCAGTAAACGACAGCCGAATGAAAAACTGTTTTTT.

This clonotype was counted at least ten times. CDR3 sequence reads: CASSPDSNTEAFF. In DNA, the CDR3 is TGTGCCAGCAGTCCCGACTCGAACACTGAAGCTTTCTTT. The chain joins TRBV7-7 to TRBJ1-1; no firm D call. The CDR3 sequence is 13 residues long. Germline V gene sequence: CDR1 SSHAT, CDR2 FNYEAQ (reference sequence). V was pared by 6 bases and J by 1 base, with 9 bases between. The variable domain in full, with the rest retrieved from reference TRBV7-7 and TRBJ1-1, is GAGVSQSPRYKVTKRGQDVTLRCDPISSHATLYWYQQALGQGPEFLTYFNYEAQPDKSGLPSDRFSAERPEGSISTLTIQRTEQRDSAMYRCASSPDSNTEAFFGQGTRLTVV.

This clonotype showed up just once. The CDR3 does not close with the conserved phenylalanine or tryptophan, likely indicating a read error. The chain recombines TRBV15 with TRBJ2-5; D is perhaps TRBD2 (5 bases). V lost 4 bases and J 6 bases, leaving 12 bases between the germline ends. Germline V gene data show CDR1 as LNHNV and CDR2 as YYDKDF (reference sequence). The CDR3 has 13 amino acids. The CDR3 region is CATSTRTEKTQYL. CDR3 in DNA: TGTGCCACCAGCACCCGGACTGAAAAGACCCAGTACCTC.

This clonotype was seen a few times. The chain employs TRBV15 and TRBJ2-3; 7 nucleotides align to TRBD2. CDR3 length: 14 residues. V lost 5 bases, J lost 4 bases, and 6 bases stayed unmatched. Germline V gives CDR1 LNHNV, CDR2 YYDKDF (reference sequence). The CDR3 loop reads CATSGRERADTQYF. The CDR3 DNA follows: TGTGCCACCAGCGGGCGGGAGCGAGCAGATACGCAGTATTTT. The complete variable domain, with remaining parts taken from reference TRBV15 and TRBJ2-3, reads DAMVIQNPRYQVTQFGKPVTLSCSQTLNHNVMYWYQQKSSQAPKLLFHYYDKDFNNEADTPDNFQSRRPNTSFCFLDIRSPGLGDTAMYLCATSGRERADTQYFGPGTRLTVL.

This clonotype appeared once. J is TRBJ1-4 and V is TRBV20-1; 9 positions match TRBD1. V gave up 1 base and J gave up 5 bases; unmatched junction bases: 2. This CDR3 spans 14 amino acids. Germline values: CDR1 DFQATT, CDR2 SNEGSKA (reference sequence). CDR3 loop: CSARVGTGNEKLFF. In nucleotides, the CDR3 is TGCAGTGCTAGAGTAGGGACAGGGAATGAAAAACTGTTTTTT.

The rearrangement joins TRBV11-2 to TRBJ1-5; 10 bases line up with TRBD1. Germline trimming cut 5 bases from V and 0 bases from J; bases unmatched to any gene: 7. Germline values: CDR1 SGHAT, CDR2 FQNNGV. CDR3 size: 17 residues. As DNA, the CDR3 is TGTGCCAGCAGCAAAACCGGGACAGGGGTTAGCAATCAGCCCCAGCATTTT. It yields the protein CASSKTGTGVSNQPQHF.

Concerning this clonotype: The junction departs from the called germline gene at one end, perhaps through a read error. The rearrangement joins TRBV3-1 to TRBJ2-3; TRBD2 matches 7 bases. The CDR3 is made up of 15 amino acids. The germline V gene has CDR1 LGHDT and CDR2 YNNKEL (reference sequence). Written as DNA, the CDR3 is TGTGCCAGCAGTCAAGAAGGGAGGGGTCGAGATACGCAGTATTTT. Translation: CASSQEGRGRDTQYF.